This T cell receptor (beta chain) was documented in a study of Graves' ophthalmopathy and Graves' hyperthyroidism (dated by TCRdb to the late 2010s). For the wider study: Peripheral blood was collected before any treatment was given, at the time of initial diagnosis. The study used signatures of the TCR beta repertoire to tell Graves' ophthalmopathy apart from Graves' hyperthyroidism and to predict which patients would progress to ophthalmopathy. In total, 120 to 150 blood samples were TCR-sequenced: 43 ophthalmopathy, roughly 80 hyperthyroidism and some 17 hyperthyroidism-to-ophthalmopathy patients. A discovery set of 95 to 100 patients (43 ophthalmopathy, 57 stable hyperthyroidism) was enrolled to explore V-J signatures distinguishing ophthalmopathy from hyperthyroidism. An independent validation cohort comprised 18 hyperthyroidism patients and some 16 patients who later progressed from hyperthyroidism to ophthalmopathy. In over 5 hyperthyroidism patients, the T-cell repertoire of thyroid tissue was compared with the T-cell repertoire of blood. After sampling, hyperthyroidism patients received methimazole starting at 30 mg daily, and ophthalmopathy patients received high-dose intravenous methylprednisolone.

Comments on this clonotype: The clone's antigen remains unknown. One base away there is no much larger clone; base qualities are not given.

The V end loses 2 bases and the J end loses 1 base, and a stretch of 6 bases separates them. Including the terminal cysteine and phenylalanine, the CDR3 comprises 13 residues. Only the CDR3 portion is preserved as DNA: 39 bases, with reading frame beginning at the first base. Sequences MNHEY (CDR1) and SVGEGT (CDR2) are obtained from the germline V gene. The paper as a whole reports these results and caveats: Most expanded thyroid clonotypes with frequency above 0.001 were also detected in blood, suggesting blood repertoires may reflect the thyroid immune response. Sample size was not statistically predetermined, and group allocation was not concealed from the investigators. Ophthalmopathy was separated from stable hyperthyroidism by the 13-signature model with about 85% sensitivity and around 81% specificity in cross-validation and with 80%/75% in the test set. In validation, the model predicted ophthalmopathy progression with 55% to 71% sensitivity and 72.22% specificity; about a dozen predicted patients were CT-confirmed with GO in a median of around 6 months.

For repertoire sequencing, the TCR beta CDR3 regions were amplified from RNA transcripts. HTBI primers and the Qiagen OneStep RT-PCR kit were used in a first-round RT-PCR, which was followed by a second-round multiplex PCR, size selection and purification. Libraries were sequenced paired-end with 100 bp reads on an Illumina HiSeq2000. In the paper's pipeline: SOAPnuke was used to process the reads, removing any read that contained adapters or uncalled bases, had a mean Phred below 15, or lacked an exact match to the constant primer or identifier. COPE v1.2.5 was used to merge the high-quality paired reads. Each unique nucleotide sequence was defined as a clonotype, and clonotypes were aligned to IMGT TRB V, D and J references with MiTCR v1.1. Only V-J combinations with frequency above 0.0001 were analysed, covering 99.2% of repertoires. For each V-J combination, a TCR clonal expansion and chaos score was defined as F50 clonal expansion divided by the chaos observed in the TCRdist matrix. Welch's t-statistics and random forest were used to reduce the features to approximately 13 V-J combinations, which were then used as input to a naive Bayes classifier. The similarity between thyroid and blood repertoires was quantified using the Morisita-Horn index. The public reads were run again by TCRdb, first through fastp at Q25 and then through MiXCR, and only productive beta chains were kept. All rows with the same CDR3 protein become a single entry with the most common DNA and genes. These V and J calls are TCRdb output, not the study's own analysis. In all, the sample holds around 340,000 distinct CDR3 sequences, and roughly 16% of those were seen once. The ten largest make up roughly 12% of the sample.

Ophthalmopathy patients were characterized by moderately to severely active disease, a Clinical Activity Score of at least 3, a NOSPECS grade of at least 4, and a disease duration under 3 months. Patients with other autoimmune diseases, uncontrolled infections, pregnancy or lactation were excluded from the study. Clinical symptoms, serum thyroxine, TRAb, thyroid ultrasound and orbital computed tomography formed the basis of the diagnosis. Using Ficoll-Paque density gradient centrifugation, PBMCs were isolated from 9.5 to 10 ml of fresh peripheral blood. Total RNA was extracted using Trizol reagent, and RNA quality was checked on an Agilent 2100 Bioanalyzer.

This chain is built from TRBV6-2 or TRBV6-3 and TRBJ2-7, with the D gene call left open. This TCR came from an adult man with Graves' ophthalmopathy. The source material was peripheral blood. At the DNA level, the sequence is TGTGCCAGCAGTTACAAGGAGTCCTACGAGCAGTACTTC. It codes for CASSYKESYEQYF.